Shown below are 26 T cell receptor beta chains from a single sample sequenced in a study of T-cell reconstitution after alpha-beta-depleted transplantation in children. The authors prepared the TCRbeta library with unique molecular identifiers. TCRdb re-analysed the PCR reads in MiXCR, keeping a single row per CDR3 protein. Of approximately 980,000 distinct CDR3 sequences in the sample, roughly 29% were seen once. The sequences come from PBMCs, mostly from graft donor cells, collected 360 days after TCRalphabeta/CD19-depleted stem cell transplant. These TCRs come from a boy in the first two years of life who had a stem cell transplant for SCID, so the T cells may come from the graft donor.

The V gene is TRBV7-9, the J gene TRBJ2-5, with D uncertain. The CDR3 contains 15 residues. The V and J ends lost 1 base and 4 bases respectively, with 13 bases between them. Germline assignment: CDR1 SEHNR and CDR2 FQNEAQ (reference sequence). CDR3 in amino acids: CASSLGHYHRETQYF. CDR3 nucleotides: TGTGCCAGCAGCTTAGGACATTACCACCGAGAGACCCAGTACTTC.

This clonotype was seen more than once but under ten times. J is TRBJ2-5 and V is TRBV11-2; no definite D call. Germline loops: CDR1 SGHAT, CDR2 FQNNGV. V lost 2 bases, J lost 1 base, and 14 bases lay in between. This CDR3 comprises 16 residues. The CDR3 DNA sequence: TGTGCCAGCAGCTTAAATCAAGCTGCCGTCCAAGAGACCCAGTACTTC. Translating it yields CASSLNQAAVQETQYF.

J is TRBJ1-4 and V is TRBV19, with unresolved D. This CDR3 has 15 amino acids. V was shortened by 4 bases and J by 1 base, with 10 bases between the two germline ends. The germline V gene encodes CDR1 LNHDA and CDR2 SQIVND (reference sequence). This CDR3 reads CASSRGGGTNEKLFF. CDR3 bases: TGTGCCAGTAGTAGGGGAGGCGGAACTAATGAAAAACTGTTTTTT.

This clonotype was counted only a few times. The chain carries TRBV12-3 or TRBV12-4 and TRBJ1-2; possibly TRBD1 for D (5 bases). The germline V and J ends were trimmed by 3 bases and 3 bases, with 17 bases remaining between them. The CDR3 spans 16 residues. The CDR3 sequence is CASSLGLGRVDYGYTF. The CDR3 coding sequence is TGTGCCAGCAGTTTGGGTCTGGGCAGGGTGGACTATGGCTACACCTTC.

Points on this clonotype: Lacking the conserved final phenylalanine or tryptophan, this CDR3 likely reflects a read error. CDR3 residues: CASSLVIGASGTEAFS. CDR3 sequence (DNA): TGCGCCAGCAGCTTGGTAATCGGGGCCTCGGGGACTGAAGCTTTCTCT. The rearrangement uses TRBV5-1 and TRBJ1-1; a possible D gene is TRBD1 (5 bases). Germline-derived CDR1 and CDR2 are SGHRS and YFSETQ. The germline V and J ends were trimmed by 0 bases and 5 bases, with 17 bases remaining between them. The CDR3 extends over 16 amino acids.

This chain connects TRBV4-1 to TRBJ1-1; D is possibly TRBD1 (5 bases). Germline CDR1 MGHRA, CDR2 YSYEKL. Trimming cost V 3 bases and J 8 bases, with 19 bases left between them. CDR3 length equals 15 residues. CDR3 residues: CASSQGTGTLTEAFF. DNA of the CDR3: TGCGCCAGCAGCCAGGGGACCGGGACTCTGACGGAAGCTTTCTTT.

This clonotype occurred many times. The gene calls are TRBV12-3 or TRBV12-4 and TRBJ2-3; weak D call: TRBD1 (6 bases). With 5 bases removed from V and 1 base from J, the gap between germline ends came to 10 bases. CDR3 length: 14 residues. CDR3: CASSLRGGTDTQYF. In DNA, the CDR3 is TGTGCCAGCAGTCTCAGGGGAGGCACAGATACGCAGTATTTT.

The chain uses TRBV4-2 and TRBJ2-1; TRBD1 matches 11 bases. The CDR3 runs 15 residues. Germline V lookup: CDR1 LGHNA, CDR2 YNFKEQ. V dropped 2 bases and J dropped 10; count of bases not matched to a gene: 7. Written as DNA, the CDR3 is TGTGCCAGCAGCCAACCCGGACAGGGGGCTGGGGAGCAGTTCTTC. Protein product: CASSQPGQGAGEQFF.

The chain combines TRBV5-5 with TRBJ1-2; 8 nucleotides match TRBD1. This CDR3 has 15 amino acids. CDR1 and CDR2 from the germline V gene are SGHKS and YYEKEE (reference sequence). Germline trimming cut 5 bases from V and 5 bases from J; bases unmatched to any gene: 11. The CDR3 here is CASRDRQGWRYGYTF. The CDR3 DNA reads TGTGCCAGCAGGGACAGACAGGGGTGGAGATATGGCTACACCTTC. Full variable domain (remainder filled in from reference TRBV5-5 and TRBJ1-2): DAGVTQSPTHLIKTRGQQVTLRCSPISGHKSVSWYQQVLGQGPQFIFQYYEKEERGRGNFPDRFSARQFPNYSSELNVNALLLGDSALYLCASRDRQGWRYGYTFGSGTRLTVV.

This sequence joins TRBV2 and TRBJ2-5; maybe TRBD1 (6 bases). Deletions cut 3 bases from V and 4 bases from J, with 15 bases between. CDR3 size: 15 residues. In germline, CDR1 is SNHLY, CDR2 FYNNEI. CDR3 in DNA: TGTGCCAGCAGTGACTATACAGGGATTGGAGAGACCCAGTACTTC. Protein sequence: CASSDYTGIGETQYF. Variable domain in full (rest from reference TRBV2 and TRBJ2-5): EPEVTQTPSHQVTQMGQEVILRCVPISNHLYFYWYRQILGQKVEFLVSFYNNEISEKSEIFDDQFSVERPDGSNFTLKIRSTKLEDSAMYFCASSDYTGIGETQYFGPGTRLLVL.

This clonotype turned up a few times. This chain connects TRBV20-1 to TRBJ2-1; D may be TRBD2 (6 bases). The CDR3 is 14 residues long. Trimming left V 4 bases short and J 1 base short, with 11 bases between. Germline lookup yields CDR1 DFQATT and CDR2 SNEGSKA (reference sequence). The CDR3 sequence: CSATAGLSYNEQFF. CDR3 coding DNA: TGCAGTGCTACCGCGGGGCTTTCCTACAATGAGCAGTTCTTC.

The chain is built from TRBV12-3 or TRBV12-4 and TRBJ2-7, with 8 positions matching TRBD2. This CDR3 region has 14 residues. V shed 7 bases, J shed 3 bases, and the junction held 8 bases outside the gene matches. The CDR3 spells CASTPGGGSYEQYF. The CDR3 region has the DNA TGTGCCAGCACCCCCGGGGGGGGGAGCTACGAGCAGTACTTC.

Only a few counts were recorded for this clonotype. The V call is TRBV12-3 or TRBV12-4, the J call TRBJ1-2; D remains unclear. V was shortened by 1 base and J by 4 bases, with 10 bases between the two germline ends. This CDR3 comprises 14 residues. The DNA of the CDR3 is TGTGCCAGCAGTTTAGTTGGAAGGTTCTATGGCTACACCTTC. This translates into CASSLVGRFYGYTF.

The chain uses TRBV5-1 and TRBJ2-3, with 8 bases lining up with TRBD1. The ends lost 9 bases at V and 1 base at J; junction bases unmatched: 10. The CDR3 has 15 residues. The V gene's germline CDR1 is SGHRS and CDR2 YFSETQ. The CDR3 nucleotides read TGCGCCACCTGGAGAGGGACAGGAGGCACAGATACGCAGTATTTT. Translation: CATWRGTGGTDTQYF.

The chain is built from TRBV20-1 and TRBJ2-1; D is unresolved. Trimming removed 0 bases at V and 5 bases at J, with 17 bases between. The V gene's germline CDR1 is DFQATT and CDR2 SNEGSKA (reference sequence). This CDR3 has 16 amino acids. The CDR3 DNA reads TGCAGTGCTAGAGATCCGGTTAGTGTGAGAAACAATGAGCAGTTCTTC. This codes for CSARDPVSVRNNEQFF.

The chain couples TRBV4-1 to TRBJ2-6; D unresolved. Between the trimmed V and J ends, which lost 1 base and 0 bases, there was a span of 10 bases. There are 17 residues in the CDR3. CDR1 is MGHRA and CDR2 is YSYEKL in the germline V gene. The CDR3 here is CASSQGLVASGANVLTF. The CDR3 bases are TGCGCCAGCAGCCAAGGGCTTGTGGCCTCTGGGGCCAACGTCCTGACTTTC.

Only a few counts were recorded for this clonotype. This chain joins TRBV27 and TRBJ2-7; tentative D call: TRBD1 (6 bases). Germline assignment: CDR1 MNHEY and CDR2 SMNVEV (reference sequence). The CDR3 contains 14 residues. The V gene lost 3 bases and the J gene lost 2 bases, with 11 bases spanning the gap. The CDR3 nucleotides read TGTGCCAGCAGTTTGAGGGGGTGGACCTACGAGCAGTACTTC. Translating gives CASSLRGWTYEQYF.

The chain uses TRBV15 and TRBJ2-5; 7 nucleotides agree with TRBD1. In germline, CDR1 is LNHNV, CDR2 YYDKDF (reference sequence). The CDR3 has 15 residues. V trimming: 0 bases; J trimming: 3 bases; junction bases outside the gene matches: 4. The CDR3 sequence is CATSRDGTAKETQYF. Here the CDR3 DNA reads TGTGCCACCAGCAGAGATGGGACAGCCAAAGAGACCCAGTACTTC.

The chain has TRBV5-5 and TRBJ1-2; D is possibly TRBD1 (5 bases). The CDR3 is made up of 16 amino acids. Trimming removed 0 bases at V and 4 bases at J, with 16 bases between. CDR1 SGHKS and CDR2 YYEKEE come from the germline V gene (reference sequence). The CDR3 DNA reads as TGTGCCAGCAGCTTGGACCATCCCGGGGGAGGCTATGGCTACACCTTC. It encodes CASSLDHPGGGYGYTF.

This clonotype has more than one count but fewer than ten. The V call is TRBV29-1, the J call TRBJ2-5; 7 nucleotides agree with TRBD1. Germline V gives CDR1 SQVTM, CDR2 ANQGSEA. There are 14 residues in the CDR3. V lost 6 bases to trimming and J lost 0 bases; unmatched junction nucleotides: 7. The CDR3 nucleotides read TGCAGCGTCCACCGACAGGGATACCAAGAGACCCAGTACTTC. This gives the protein CSVHRQGYQETQYF.

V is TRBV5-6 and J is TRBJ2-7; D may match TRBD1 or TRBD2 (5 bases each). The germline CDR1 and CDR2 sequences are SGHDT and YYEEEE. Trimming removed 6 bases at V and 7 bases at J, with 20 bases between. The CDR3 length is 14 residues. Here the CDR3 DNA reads TGTGCCAGCACCGTCCGGGGCTACTTACTGGAGCAGTACTTC. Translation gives CASTVRGYLLEQYF. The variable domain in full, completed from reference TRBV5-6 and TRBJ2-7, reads DAGVTQSPTHLIKTRGQQVTLRCSPKSGHDTVSWYQQALGQGPQFIFQYYEEEERQRGNFPDRFSGHQFPNYSSELNVNALLLGDSALYLCASTVRGYLLEQYFGPGTRLTVT.

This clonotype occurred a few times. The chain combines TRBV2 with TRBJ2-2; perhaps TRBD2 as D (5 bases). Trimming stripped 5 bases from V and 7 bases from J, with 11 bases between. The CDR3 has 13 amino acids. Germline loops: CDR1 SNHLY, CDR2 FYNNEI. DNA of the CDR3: TGTGCCAGCAGTCTCGACGGGGTCGGGGAGCTGTTTTTT. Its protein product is CASSLDGVGELFF.

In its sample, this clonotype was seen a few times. CDR3 DNA: TGTGCCAGCAGCTCCACCGACAGCTACTACAATGAGCAGTTCTTC. This gives the protein CASSSTDSYYNEQFF. The rearrangement uses TRBV5-6 and TRBJ2-1; a weak D match, TRBD1 (5 bases). This CDR3 comprises 15 residues. Trimming took off 3 bases at V and 3 bases at J, with 13 bases between the two ends. Germline V CDR1 and CDR2: SGHDT, YYEEEE.

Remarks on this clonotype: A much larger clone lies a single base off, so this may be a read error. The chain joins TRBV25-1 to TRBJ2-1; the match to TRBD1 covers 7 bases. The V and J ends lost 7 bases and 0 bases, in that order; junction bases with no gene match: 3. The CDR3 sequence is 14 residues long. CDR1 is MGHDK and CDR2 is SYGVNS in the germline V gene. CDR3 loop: CASTAGGSYNEQFF. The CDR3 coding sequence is TGTGCCAGCACGGCAGGGGGCTCCTACAATGAGCAGTTCTTC.

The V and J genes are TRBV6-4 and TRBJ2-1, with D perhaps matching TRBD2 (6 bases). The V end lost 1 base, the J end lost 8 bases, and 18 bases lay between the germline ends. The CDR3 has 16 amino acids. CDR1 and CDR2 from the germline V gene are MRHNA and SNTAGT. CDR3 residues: CASSDLGTLRVDEQFF. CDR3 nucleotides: TGTGCCAGCAGTGACTTGGGGACTCTGAGGGTGGATGAGCAGTTCTTC.

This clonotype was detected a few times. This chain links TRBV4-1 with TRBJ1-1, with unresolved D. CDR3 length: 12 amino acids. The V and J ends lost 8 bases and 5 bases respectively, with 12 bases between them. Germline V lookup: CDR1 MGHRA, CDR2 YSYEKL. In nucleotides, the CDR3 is TGCGCCAGCTACAATGGAGGGACTGAAGCTTTCTTT. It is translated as CASYNGGTEAFF.